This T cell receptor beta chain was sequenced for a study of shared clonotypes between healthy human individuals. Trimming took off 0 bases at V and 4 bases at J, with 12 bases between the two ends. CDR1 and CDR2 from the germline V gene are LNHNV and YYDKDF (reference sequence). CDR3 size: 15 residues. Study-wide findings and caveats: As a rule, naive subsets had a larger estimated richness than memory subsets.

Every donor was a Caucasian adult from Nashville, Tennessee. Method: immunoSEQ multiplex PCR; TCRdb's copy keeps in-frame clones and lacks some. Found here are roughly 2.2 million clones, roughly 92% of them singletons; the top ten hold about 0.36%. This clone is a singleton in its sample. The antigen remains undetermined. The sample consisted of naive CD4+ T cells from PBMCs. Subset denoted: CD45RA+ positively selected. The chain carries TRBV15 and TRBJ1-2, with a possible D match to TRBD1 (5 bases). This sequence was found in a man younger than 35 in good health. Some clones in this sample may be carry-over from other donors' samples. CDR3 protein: CATSREQAGTYGYTF. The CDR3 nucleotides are TGTGCCACCAGCAGAGAACAGGCCGGTACCTATGGCTACACCTTC.